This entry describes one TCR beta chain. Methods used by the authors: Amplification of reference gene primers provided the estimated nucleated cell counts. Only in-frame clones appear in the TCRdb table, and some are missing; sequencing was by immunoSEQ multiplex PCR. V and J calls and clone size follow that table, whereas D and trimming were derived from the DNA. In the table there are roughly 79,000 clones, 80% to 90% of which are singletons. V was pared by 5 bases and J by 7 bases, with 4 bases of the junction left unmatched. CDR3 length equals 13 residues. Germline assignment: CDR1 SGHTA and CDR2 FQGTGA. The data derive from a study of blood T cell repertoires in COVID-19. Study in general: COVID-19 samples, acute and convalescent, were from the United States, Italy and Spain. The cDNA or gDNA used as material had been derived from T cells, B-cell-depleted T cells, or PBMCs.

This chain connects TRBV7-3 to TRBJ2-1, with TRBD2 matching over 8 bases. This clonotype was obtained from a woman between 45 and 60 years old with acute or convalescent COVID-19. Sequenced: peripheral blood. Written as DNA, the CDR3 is TGTGCCAGCAGCGGCACTAGCGGAAATGAGCAGTTCTTC. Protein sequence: CASSGTSGNEQFF.